Listed below are T cell receptor beta chains from one sample, sequenced in a study of T cell responses to AZD1222 COVID-19 vaccine. Measured with immunoSEQ multiplex PCR; TCRdb has only the in-frame clones, and not every one. In the table there are 210,000 or so clones, 93% of which are singletons. This material consisted of peripheral blood, taken on day 0 of MenACWY control vaccination. The source of these receptors is an adult in good health. Each CDR3 is given with its conserved first and last residue. Fields, in order: D gene, clone size, J gene, V gene, CDR3 protein, CDR3 DNA. D genes are given only for firm matches. Size is stated for part of the rows, as once, few or many counts, or as a class when the clone is expanded.

- few TRBJ1-1 TRBV7-2 CASSPRRMNTEAFF TGTGCCAGCAGCCCAAGACGCATGAACACTGAAGCTTTCTTT
- - TRBJ2-1 TRBV24-1 CATSGLNNEQFF TGTGCCACCAGTGGTCTTAACAATGAGCAGTTCTTC
- - TRBJ1-3 TRBV13 CASRLRSGNTIYF TGTGCCAGCAGATTACGCTCTGGAAACACCATATATTTT
- - TRBJ2-3 TRBV24-1 CATSDLGMKGTGSDTQYF TGTGCCACCAGTGATTTGGGGATGAAGGGGACGGGGTCAGATACGCAGTATTTT
- few TRBJ1-5 TRBV6-5 CASSYSATDRWPQHF TGTGCCAGCAGTTACTCGGCGACGGATCGGTGGCCCCAGCATTTT
- - TRBJ1-1 TRBV19 CASSIGGRLPNTEAFF TGTGCCAGTAGTATAGGGGGAAGGCTACCGAACACTGAAGCTTTCTTT
- - TRBJ1-3 TRBV11-2 CASSLEYSRNTIYF TGTGCCAGCAGCTTAGAGTACAGCCGAAACACCATATATTTT
- - TRBJ1-6 TRBV28 CASSLVQINNSPLHF TGTGCCAGCAGTTTAGTACAGATAAATAATTCACCCCTCCACTTT
TRBD1 - TRBJ2-3 TRBV5-1 CASSLGGTGIADTQYF TGCGCCAGCAGCTTGGGGGGGACAGGAATCGCAGATACGCAGTATTTT
- - TRBJ1-6 TRBV2 CASSETAGRSPLHF TGTGCCAGCAGTGAAACGGCAGGGAGGTCACCCCTCCACTTT
TRBD1 - TRBJ1-1 TRBV7-9 CASSPPGTGNTEAFF TGTGCCAGCAGCCCGCCCGGGACAGGGAACACTGAAGCTTTCTTT
TRBD1 - TRBJ1-2 TRBV19 CASSRQGINYGYTF TGTGCCAGTAGTAGACAGGGGATCAACTATGGCTACACCTTC
TRBD1 - TRBJ1-3 TRBV29-1 CSVQTDRVAGNTIYF TGCAGCGTCCAAACCGACAGGGTAGCTGGAAACACCATATATTTT
- - TRBJ1-2 TRBV7-2 CASSLMVAGLSTINYGYTF TGTGCCAGCAGCTTAATGGTGGCAGGGCTGTCTACGATAAACTATGGCTACACCTTC
TRBD2 - TRBJ2-5 TRBV27 CASSPRRLAGLETQYF TGTGCCAGCAGTCCCCGCCGACTAGCGGGGTTAGAGACCCAGTACTTC
TRBD1 - TRBJ1-4 TRBV2 CASISRQGFYEKLFF TGTGCCAGCATTTCGCGACAGGGGTTTTATGAAAAACTGTTTTTT
TRBD1 - TRBJ1-1 TRBV28 CASSGGQVSTNTEAFF TGTGCCAGCAGTGGGGGACAGGTTTCGACCAACACTGAAGCTTTCTTT
- - TRBJ1-1 TRBV28 CASSVGIGAEAFF TGTGCCAGCAGTGTCGGGATTGGGGCTGAAGCTTTCTTT
TRBD1 - TRBJ2-3 TRBV5-4 CASSSGTGGPDTQYF TGTGCCAGCAGTTCCGGGACAGGGGGCCCAGATACGCAGTATTTT
- - TRBJ2-3 TRBV10-3 CAIGTGGDTQYF TGTGCCATCGGCACAGGAGGAGATACGCAGTATTTT
- - TRBJ1-5 TRBV5-6 CASSRRNNQPQHF TGTGCCAGCAGCCGCAGGAACAATCAGCCCCAGCATTTT
TRBD1 few TRBJ1-1 TRBV27 CASSPDRDGTEAFF TGTGCCAGCAGTCCTGACAGGGATGGCACTGAAGCTTTCTTT
- - TRBJ1-5 TRBV20-1 CSASRGISNQPQHF TGCAGTGCTAGTAGGGGGATAAGCAATCAGCCCCAGCATTTT
- - TRBJ1-6 TRBV28 CASGPALASPLHF TGTGCCAGCGGGCCAGCACTCGCTTCACCCCTCCACTTT
TRBD1 - TRBJ1-2 TRBV28 CASSSSGTGDGYTF TGTGCCAGCAGTTCCTCCGGGACAGGAGATGGCTACACCTTC
TRBD1 - TRBJ1-6 TRBV15 CATRNGQGHNSPLHF TGTGCCACCAGAAACGGACAGGGACATAATTCACCCCTCCACTTT
- - TRBJ1-1 TRBV14 CASSPDLGQVLGTEAFF TGTGCCAGCAGCCCCGACCTAGGGCAGGTCTTGGGCACTGAAGCTTTCTTT
- - TRBJ2-7 TRBV19 CASQTTAQQTYEQYF TGTGCCAGCCAGACGACGGCACAACAAACCTACGAGCAGTACTTC
TRBD2 - TRBJ2-3 TRBV20-1 CSASGGGRDTQYF TGCAGTGCTAGTGGGGGGGGAAGGGATACGCAGTATTTT
TRBD1 - TRBJ2-7 TRBV27 CASSAAGTGSSEQYF TGTGCCAGCAGTGCGGCCGGGACAGGGTCTAGTGAGCAGTACTTC
- - TRBJ1-6 TRBV7-8 CASRPFSSYNSPLHF TGTGCCAGCCGACCCTTTAGCTCCTATAATTCACCCCTCCACTTT
TRBD1 few TRBJ2-2 TRBV9 CASVPGQTNTGELFF TGTGCCAGCGTCCCGGGACAGACGAACACCGGGGAGCTGTTTTTT
TRBD1 - TRBJ2-7 TRBV6-5 CASSYPPRQGPF TGTGCCAGCAGTTACCCCCCCAGACAGGGCCCATTC
- - TRBJ1-1 TRBV5-6 CASSFRRSLNTEAFF TGTGCCAGCAGCTTTCGAAGATCATTGAACACTGAAGCTTTCTTT
- - TRBJ2-1 TRBV4-1 CASSQGAGRGNEQFF TGCGCCAGCAGCCAAGGGGCCGGCAGGGGAAATGAGCAGTTCTTC
- - TRBJ1-5 TRBV28 CASSFKRSYSNQPQHF TGTGCCAGCAGTTTTAAGAGATCCTATAGCAATCAGCCCCAGCATTTT
- - TRBJ1-2 TRBV4-3 CASSQDPAANYGYTF TGCGCCAGCAGCCAAGATCCTGCAGCTAACTATGGCTACACCTTC
- - TRBJ2-7 TRBV11-2 CASSSQSGRSHEQYF TGTGCCAGCAGCTCACAGTCGGGCAGGTCCCACGAGCAGTACTTC
TRBD1 - TRBJ2-3 TRBV7-2 CASTSTGGSSQYF TGTGCCAGCACTTCTACAGGGGGAAGTTCGCAGTATTTT
- - TRBJ2-5 TRBV15 CATAERSQETQYF TGTGCCACCGCAGAGCGGTCTCAAGAGACCCAGTACTTC